This paragraph reports one T cell receptor beta chain. Its antigen remains unknown. CDR3 length: 14 amino acids. Germline CDR1 reads MNHNY; CDR2 reads SVGAGI (reference sequence). V lost 6 bases, J lost 4 bases, and 7 bases stayed unmatched. This specimen comes from a study of shared clonotypes between healthy human individuals. Study results and caveats: The low donor count limited represented genetic and exposure-history diversity. At large depth, rarefaction still showed sorted-subset sequencing to be incomplete. Naive subsets generally had larger estimated richness than memory subsets.

The study ran the assay at deep level. Assay: immunoSEQ multiplex PCR; the TCRdb copy retains only in-frame clones and omits some. The table includes roughly 2.1 million clones, about 92% detected once. Selected positively for CCR7 and CD45RO-negative, naive CD8 cells excluded terminally differentiated effector memory CD45RA+ cells. The source is a man aged 18-30 years in good health. Some clones in this sample may be carry-over from other donors' samples. The chain recombines TRBV6-6 with TRBJ1-2, with TRBD1 matching over 8 bases. Sample: naive CD8+ T cells from PBMCs. This CDR3 is CASSSSGGGYGYTF. In DNA form, the CDR3 reads TGTGCCAGCAGCTCCTCAGGGGGCGGCTATGGCTACACCTTC.